This entry lists 32 T cell receptor beta chains sequenced from one sample in a study of blood T cell repertoires in COVID-19 (TCRdb year 2020). Library prep was done by the immunoSEQ multiplex PCR assay. TCRdb carries this immuneACCESS record with in-frame sequences only. Its versions omit some clonotypes, under half of them owing to an unresolved V gene in the studies checked, with the rest unexplained. This sample has about 400,000 clones in its table, and less than 90% of those were observed once. Around 3% of the sample belongs to the ten largest clones. The sequencing sample was made of PBMCs or T cells enriched from blood (not recorded which). These receptors came from a woman in her twenties or thirties who had recovered from COVID-19.

The chain is built from TRBV13 and TRBJ1-5, with D possibly being TRBD1 (6 bases). The germline V and J ends were trimmed by 0 bases and 6 bases, with 9 bases remaining between them. CDR1 and CDR2 (germline): PRHDT, FYEKMQ (reference sequence). This CDR3 comprises 14 residues. The DNA for the CDR3 is TGTGCCAGCAGCTTAGGGGCAGGGGCTCAGCCCCAGCATTTT. Its translation: CASSLGAGAQPQHF.

The J gene is TRBJ2-3, the V gene TRBV2; D may be TRBD1 (6 bases). Germline loops: CDR1 SNHLY, CDR2 FYNNEI. This CDR3 has 14 residues. V shed 5 bases and J shed 6 bases, with 15 bases lying between them. The DNA of the CDR3 is TGTGCCAGCAGTAAGGGGGACCGCAGGGATACGCAGTATTTT. The encoded protein is CASSKGDRRDTQYF.

Comment on this clone: The sample holds other DNA sequences that translate to the same CDR3. The J gene is TRBJ2-7, the V gene TRBV19; 9 bases fit TRBD1. In germline, CDR1 is LNHDA, CDR2 SQIVND (reference sequence). V trimming: 5 bases; J trimming: 2 bases; junction bases outside the gene matches: 4. The CDR3 has 14 residues. The CDR3: CASSVGTGTYEQYF. The DNA of the CDR3 is TGTGCCAGTAGTGTAGGGACAGGGACCTACGAGCAGTACTTC.

This clone showed up just a few times. This chain joins TRBV5-1 and TRBJ1-1; a weak D match, TRBD1 (5 bases). Trimming removed 1 base from V and 5 bases from J, with 21 bases in between. CDR1 and CDR2 (germline): SGHRS, YFSETQ. The CDR3 loop spans 17 amino acids. CDR3 nucleotide sequence: TGCGCCAGCAGCTTGATTCTTCGGCGGCAGGGCGGAACTGAAGCTTTCTTT. Translated: CASSLILRRQGGTEAFF.

This clone has just a few counts. The V gene is TRBV3-1 (or the pseudogene TRBV3-2), the J gene TRBJ1-2; the match to TRBD1 covers 9 bases. This CDR3 region has 15 residues. The J segment lost 8 bases and the V segment lost 4 bases, leaving 11 bases of the junction unmatched. The germline V gene has CDR1 LGHDT and CDR2 YNNKEL (reference sequence). Here the CDR3 DNA reads TGTGCCAGCAGCCCGTATTCGGGACAGGGTAGGGGCTACACCTTC. Translated, it gives CASSPYSGQGRGYTF.

The rearrangement uses TRBV11-1 and TRBJ2-1; a weak D match, TRBD1 (5 bases). Germline assignment: CDR1 SGHAT and CDR2 FQDESV (reference sequence). The length of the CDR3 is 13 residues. Trimming pared 7 bases from V and 4 bases from J, leaving 11 bases between. The CDR3 DNA is TGTGCCAGCACCCTAGGGGATTACAATGAGCAGTTCTTC. Its protein product is CASTLGDYNEQFF.

The gene calls are TRBV19 and TRBJ2-2, with 7 nucleotides matching TRBD1. Germline lookup yields CDR1 LNHDA and CDR2 SQIVND (reference sequence). V was clipped by 7 bases and J by 5 bases; unmatched bases: 7. This CDR3 contains 14 residues. In DNA form, the CDR3 reads TGTGCCAGTACTATGGCAGGGGGAACCGGGGAGCTGTTTTTT. Translating gives CASTMAGGTGELFF.

V is TRBV5-1 and J is TRBJ1-4, with D hard to call. Germline V lookup: CDR1 SGHRS, CDR2 YFSETQ. V was clipped by 1 base and J by 4 bases, with 14 bases between them. The CDR3 loop spans 16 amino acids. CDR3 region: CASSLSGGFFNEKLFF. The CDR3 nucleotides read TGCGCCAGCAGCTTGTCCGGAGGGTTTTTTAATGAAAAACTGTTTTTT.

The V gene is TRBV6-2 or TRBV6-3, the J gene TRBJ2-7; 9 bases are shared with TRBD1. The J segment lost 3 bases and the V segment lost 0 bases, leaving 6 bases of the junction unmatched. In germline, CDR1 is MNHEY, CDR2 SVGEGT. The CDR3 runs to 16 residues. For the CDR3, the DNA is TGTGCCAGCAGTTACTCGTTGGGGACAGGGTACTACGAGCAGTACTTC. It codes for CASSYSLGTGYYEQYF.

V usage is TRBV5-1 and J usage is TRBJ1-2; D may be TRBD1 (5 bases). The CDR3 extends over 15 amino acids. Germline V gene lookup returns CDR1 SGHRS and CDR2 YFSETQ. Trimming left V 0 bases short and J 7 bases short, with 16 bases between. The CDR3 spells CASSLVLSGLSGYTF. As DNA, the CDR3 is TGCGCCAGCAGCTTGGTTCTCTCAGGGCTCTCTGGCTACACCTTC.

CDR3 nucleotide sequence: TGTGCCAGTAGTATAGTTGACATAAGCAATCAGCCCCAGCATTTT. This translates into CASSIVDISNQPQHF. The chain uses TRBV19 and TRBJ1-5; D gene unclear. CDR1 is LNHDA, CDR2 SQIVND, per germline (reference sequence). V was pared by 1 base and J by 1 base, with 8 bases between. This CDR3 is built from 15 residues.

The DNA for the CDR3 is TGTGCCAGCCCCGTCGAGGCAAATCCTGGCCCCGGGAGGACAAACTGCACAGATACGCAGTATTTT. It codes for CASPVEANPGPGRTNCTDTQYF. This chain joins TRBV9 and TRBJ2-3, with TRBD2 identical over 7 bases. This CDR3 has 22 amino acids. Germline V lookup: CDR1 SGDLS, CDR2 YYNGEE. J was trimmed by 1 base and V by 7 bases; bases with no gene match: 30.

The chain links TRBV9 to TRBJ1-6, with 10 bases fitting TRBD1. Per germline, CDR1 SGDLS and CDR2 YYNGEE. Trimming removed 0 bases from V and 10 bases from J; junction bases left unmatched: 7. The CDR3 has 16 amino acids. The CDR3 bases are TGTGCCAGCAGCGTAGAGGGGGACAGGGGTTCATCACCCCTCCACTTT. It codes for CASSVEGDRGSSPLHF.

J is TRBJ2-1 and V is TRBV3-1 (or the pseudogene TRBV3-2); 7 bases map to TRBD2. The CDR3 has 16 amino acids. Trimming cost V 1 base and J 2 bases; bases outside gene matches: 5. Germline V lookup: CDR1 LGHDT, CDR2 YNNKEL (reference sequence). The DNA for the CDR3 is TGTGCCAGCAGCCAAGGGTTGGCGGGAGCCTACAATGAGCAGTTCTTC. Protein sequence: CASSQGLAGAYNEQFF.

The chain carries TRBV13 and TRBJ1-1; 7 bases map to TRBD1. Looked up from germline, CDR1 is PRHDT and CDR2 is FYEKMQ (reference sequence). Trimming cost V 5 bases and J 4 bases; bases outside gene matches: 7. CDR3 length: 14 residues. In DNA form, the CDR3 reads TGTGCCAGCAGCGTAAGGGGGCACGGCACTGAAGCTTTCTTT. It specifies CASSVRGHGTEAFF.

The chain links TRBV28 to TRBJ1-5; possible D gene TRBD1, 6 bases. V was clipped by 7 bases and J by 5 bases, with 18 bases between them. Germline CDR1 reads MDHEN; CDR2 reads SYDVKM. The CDR3 covers 15 residues. The CDR3 bases are TGTGCCAGCAACCCCCAGGGGCGGTCGGATCAGCCCCAGCATTTT. Protein product: CASNPQGRSDQPQHF.

This clone was recorded only once. This rearrangement joins TRBV6-1 to TRBJ2-1; D is undetermined. From germline, CDR1 is MNHNS and CDR2 SASEGT. With 1 base removed from V and 9 bases from J, the gap between germline ends came to 13 bases. CDR3 length: 14 residues. This chain's CDR3 is CASSEETWSREQFF. DNA of the CDR3: TGTGCCAGCAGTGAAGAAACCTGGAGCCGTGAGCAGTTCTTC.

The chain recombines TRBV6-5 with TRBJ2-5, with 10 bases lining up with TRBD2. The ends lost 3 bases at V and 3 bases at J; junction bases unmatched: 1. Looked up from germline, CDR1 is MNHEY and CDR2 is SVGAGI. The length of the CDR3 is 14 residues. CDR3 sequence: CASSYGLAEETQYF. CDR3 sequence (DNA): TGTGCCAGCAGTTATGGACTAGCGGAAGAGACCCAGTACTTC.

The chain recombines TRBV3-1 (or the pseudogene TRBV3-2) with TRBJ1-1, with D possibly being TRBD1 (6 bases). The germline V gene has CDR1 LGHDT and CDR2 YNNKEL (reference sequence). The CDR3 runs to 15 residues. Trimming stripped 0 bases from V and 0 bases from J, with 8 bases between. CDR3 sequence (DNA): TGTGCCAGCAGCCAAGAGGACAGCTTGAACACTGAAGCTTTCTTT. The encoded protein is CASSQEDSLNTEAFF.

The chain employs TRBV21-1 and TRBJ1-2; TRBD1 is the table's D call and was not checked against the DNA. TRBV21-1 is given as a pseudogene. The CDR3 spans 13 residues. The CDR3 sequence: CAITPGGHPTKTF. Here the CDR3 DNA reads TGTGCCATCACCCCTGGGGGACACCCAACGAAGACCTTC.

J is TRBJ1-2 and V is TRBV2, with a weak D call TRBD1 (6 bases). The CDR3 covers 13 residues. Germline assignment: CDR1 SNHLY and CDR2 FYNNEI. V was shortened by 5 bases and J by 8 bases, with 15 bases between the two germline ends. This chain's CDR3 is CASSFRQDEGYTF. The CDR3 DNA reads as TGTGCCAGCAGTTTTAGACAGGACGAAGGCTACACCTTC.

V usage is TRBV19 and J usage is TRBJ2-3; TRBD1 agrees at 7 bases. CDR1 is LNHDA and CDR2 is SQIVND in the germline V gene (reference sequence). This CDR3 has 15 amino acids. J lost 3 bases, V lost 5 bases, and 8 bases had no gene match. DNA for the CDR3: TGTGCCAGTAGTTCCCCGACAGGGATTACAGATACGCAGTATTTT. This codes for CASSSPTGITDTQYF.

The CDR3 reads CASSPLTSGNTGELFF. CDR3 sequence (DNA): TGTGCCAGCTCACCATTGACTAGCGGGAACACCGGGGAGCTGTTTTTT. The V and J genes are TRBV18 and TRBJ2-2; TRBD2 matches 9 bases. Germline assignment: CDR1 KGHSH and CDR2 LQKENI. This CDR3 comprises 16 residues. J was trimmed by 1 base and V by 2 bases; bases with no gene match: 2.

The chain couples TRBV29-1 to TRBJ1-2; D remains ambiguous. Per the germline V gene, CDR1 is SQVTM and CDR2 is ANQGSEA. This CDR3 contains 15 residues. V dropped 6 bases and J dropped 0 bases, with 17 bases sitting between them. For the CDR3, the DNA is TGCAGCGTCCTCTCCGGGTTCTCGGCTAACTATGGCTACACCTTC. This encodes CSVLSGFSANYGYTF.

CDR3 in DNA: TGTGCCAGCAGCCAAGATCTTGGGACAGGTGACACTGAAGCTTTCTTT. This codes for CASSQDLGTGDTEAFF. This sequence joins TRBV4-2 and TRBJ1-1; 8 nucleotides match TRBD1. The V gene's germline CDR1 is LGHNA and CDR2 YNFKEQ. The V segment lost 0 bases and the J segment 3 bases; nucleotides outside the gene matches: 6. The CDR3 length is 16 residues.

This rearrangement joins TRBV4-2 to TRBJ2-3; 7 positions agree with TRBD1. The junction had 11 bases not matched to a gene; V was cut back by 2 bases and J by 0 bases. The CDR3 runs 18 residues. The germline V gene has CDR1 LGHNA and CDR2 YNFKEQ. The CDR3 DNA is TGTGCCAGCAGCCAACCCGTAGGGCTAGGGGGCAGCACAGATACGCAGTATTTT. Protein product: CASSQPVGLGGSTDTQYF.

This chain joins TRBV7-2 and TRBJ1-5, with 7 bases aligning to TRBD1. Germline-derived CDR1 and CDR2 are SGHTA and FQGNSA. This CDR3 is built from 16 residues. J lost 5 bases, V lost 3 bases, and 10 bases had no gene match. The CDR3 bases are TGTGCCAGCAGCTTGTCACCCAGGGGGGTTCATCAGCCCCAGCATTTT. This translates into CASSLSPRGVHQPQHF.

This chain links TRBV6-2 or TRBV6-3 with TRBJ2-2; TRBD2 aligns across 11 bases. Per germline, CDR1 MNHEY and CDR2 SVGEGT. V dropped 5 bases and J dropped 4; count of bases not matched to a gene: 6. The CDR3 runs 16 residues. As DNA, the CDR3 is TGTGCCAGCAGTATAGCGGGAGGGCAGTTCACCGGGGAGCTGTTTTTT. Its protein product is CASSIAGGQFTGELFF.

This chain links TRBV11-2 with TRBJ1-4, with 10 bases aligning to TRBD1. V lost 5 bases and J lost 7; bases outside the gene matches: 4. This CDR3 contains 14 residues. CDR1 SGHAT and CDR2 FQNNGV come from the germline V gene. CDR3 sequence reads: CASSRDRGGEKLFF. The CDR3 bases are TGTGCCAGCAGCCGGGACAGGGGAGGTGAAAAACTGTTTTTT.

This sequence joins TRBV19 and TRBJ1-1; tentative D call: TRBD1 (6 bases). V lost 10 bases and J 1 base, leaving 13 bases between the germline ends. Looked up from germline, CDR1 is LNHDA and CDR2 is SQIVND (reference sequence). This CDR3 is 13 amino acids long. The CDR3 bases are TGTGCCACGCGAGGGACACCGAACACTGAAGCTTTCTTT. Translated: CATRGTPNTEAFF.

This clone was counted a single time. The V gene is TRBV5-1, the J gene TRBJ2-2; D not resolved. This CDR3 has 16 amino acids. CDR1 is SGHRS and CDR2 is YFSETQ in the germline V gene. The V end lost 4 bases, the J end lost 3 bases, and 16 bases lay between the germline ends. The CDR3 protein is CASSPLASGYTGELFF. The CDR3 coding sequence is TGCGCCAGCAGCCCACTGGCCTCGGGTTACACCGGGGAGCTGTTTTTT. Variable domain in full (rest from reference TRBV5-1 and TRBJ2-2): KAGVTQTPRYLIKTRGQQVTLSCSPISGHRSVSWYQQTPGQGLQFLFEYFSETQRNKGNFPGRFSGRQFSNSRSEMNVSTLELGDSALYLCASSPLASGYTGELFFGEGSRLTVL.

The CDR3, as DNA: TGTGCCAGCAGCTTACTAGCGGGGGGGAGCTCCTACAATGAGCAGTTCTTC. Its protein product is CASSLLAGGSSYNEQFF. This chain connects TRBV7-3 to TRBJ2-1, with 12 bases lining up with TRBD2. CDR1 SGHTA and CDR2 FQGTGA come from the germline V gene. The CDR3 covers 17 residues. The V and J ends lost 2 bases and 0 bases, in that order; junction bases with no gene match: 2.